This T cell receptor (beta chain) was obtained from a study of blood T cell repertoires in COVID-19. Background on the study: Whether acute or convalescent, the COVID-19 samples came from the United States, Italy and Spain. PBMCs, B-cell-depleted T cells, or T cells were the source of the cDNA or gDNA that made up the material.

The CDR3 sequence is 12 residues long. CDR1 SNHLY and CDR2 FYNNEI come from the germline V gene. V dropped 6 bases and J dropped 5 bases, with 10 bases sitting between them. In the original processing: The authors estimated nucleated cell counts from reference gene primer amplification. The data were produced by immunoSEQ multiplex PCR, yet TCRdb's version contains in-frame clones alone and is incomplete. V, J and clone size derive from that table, while D and trimming were established from the DNA sequence. The sample holds over 200,000 clones, more than 75% seen once. Specimen: peripheral blood. This TCR was recovered from a man aged 40-49 years with active or convalescent COVID-19. The chain joins TRBV2 to TRBJ1-1; D perhaps matches TRBD1 (6 bases). This chain's CDR3 is CASRTQGTEAFF. Written as DNA, the CDR3 is TGTGCCAGCAGAACACAGGGTACTGAAGCTTTCTTT.